This T cell receptor beta chain is drawn from a study of T-cell reconstitution after alpha-beta-depleted transplantation in children. The TCRbeta library was prepared with unique molecular identifiers. TCRdb fed the PCR reads into MiXCR, producing one record per CDR3 protein. The sample has around 200,000 distinct CDR3 sequences, approximately 6.6% seen once. V shed 1 base and J shed 2 bases, with 9 bases lying between them. Germline V gene data show CDR1 as GTSNPN and CDR2 as SVGIG (reference sequence). This CDR3 has 13 amino acids. There are many counts of this clonotype. The source is a human donor who donated a stem cell graft to a child with Wiskott-Aldrich syndrome. The chain has TRBV30 and TRBJ2-7; possibly TRBD2 for D (6 bases). This specimen consisted of PBMCs from the stem cell graft donor, obtained from the stem cell graft. The CDR3 loop reads CAWSGEDPYEQYF. In DNA form, the CDR3 reads TGTGCCTGGAGTGGGGAGGATCCCTACGAGCAGTACTTC.